The 25 T cell receptor beta chains listed next were all sequenced from one sample in a study of response to subunit inactivated influenza vaccine. A single record per CDR3 protein comes from TCRdb applying MiXCR to the RT-PCR reads. The data show hundreds of thousands of distinct CDR3 sequences, roughly 23% seen once. The sample in question was CD4+ T cells sorted from PBMCs, obtained less than 6 days after vaccination. The receptors were sampled from a man in his fifties or sixties who received an inactivated influenza vaccine.

This clonotype was found many times. CDR3 sequence: CSEGALVMGEQYF. CDR3 coding DNA: TGCAGTGAGGGGGCTCTCGTCATGGGCGAGCAGTACTTC. The chain recombines TRBV20-1 with TRBJ2-7; 7 nucleotides align to TRBD1. Per germline, CDR1 DFQATT and CDR2 SNEGSKA (reference sequence). V dropped 7 bases and J dropped 6; count of bases not matched to a gene: 12. CDR3 size: 13 residues.

This clonotype occurred many times. The chain joins TRBV29-1 to TRBJ2-7, with 8 bases aligning to TRBD2. This CDR3 has 12 residues. Germline V CDR1 and CDR2: SQVTM, ANQGSEA. V lost 7 bases and J lost 5; bases outside the gene matches: 7. The DNA of the CDR3 is TGCAGCGCGGGGGGGTTGGTGAACGAGCAGTACTTC. Protein: CSAGGLVNEQYF.

This clonotype has more than one count but fewer than ten. V gene TRBV29-1 combines with J gene TRBJ2-3, with 8 bases identical to TRBD1. Germline V gene data show CDR1 as SQVTM and CDR2 as ANQGSEA. The CDR3 is 15 residues long. V was pared by 3 bases and J by 5 bases, with 10 bases of the junction left unmatched. The DNA of the CDR3 is TGCAGCGTTGACGCACGGACAGGGTCGGGAGATACGCAGTATTTT. This translates into CSVDARTGSGDTQYF.

This clonotype was detected many times. The chain is built from TRBV7-9 and TRBJ2-1; weak D call: TRBD2 (5 bases). Germline loops: CDR1 SEHNR, CDR2 FQNEAQ (reference sequence). The CDR3 covers 14 residues. Trimming shortened V by 0 bases and J by 8 bases, and 11 bases separated the two germline ends. This chain's CDR3 is CASSLAGVGDEQFF. CDR3 nucleotides: TGTGCCAGCAGCTTAGCGGGAGTGGGCGATGAGCAGTTCTTC.

This clonotype was seen more than once but under ten times. The chain carries TRBV13 and TRBJ1-2; tentatively, D is TRBD1 (5 bases). Deletions cut 8 bases from V and 0 bases from J, with 16 bases between. This CDR3 has 15 residues. Germline V gene sequence: CDR1 PRHDT, CDR2 FYEKMQ (reference sequence). CDR3 sequence (DNA): TGTGCCAGCTCCCCTCGGGGGGAAGCTAACTATGGCTACACCTTC. Amino acid sequence: CASSPRGEANYGYTF.

This clonotype was recorded a few times. The V call is TRBV11-2, the J call TRBJ1-1; D is unresolved. The germline V gene has CDR1 SGHAT and CDR2 FQNNGV. This CDR3 contains 14 residues. V lost 1 base and J lost 4, with 10 bases in between. The CDR3: CASSLGLQSTEAFF. CDR3 nucleotides: TGTGCCAGCAGCTTAGGACTTCAGTCCACTGAAGCTTTCTTT.

The gene calls are TRBV5-1 and TRBJ1-1; D remains unclear. Deletions cut 0 bases from V and 5 bases from J, with 5 bases between. In germline, CDR1 is SGHRS, CDR2 YFSETQ. This CDR3 spans 12 amino acids. The CDR3 reads CASSLERTEAFF. The DNA of the CDR3 is TGCGCCAGCAGCTTGGAGAGGACTGAAGCTTTCTTT.

This clonotype was observed a handful of times. V is TRBV29-1 and J is TRBJ2-3; D not certain. The CDR3 spans 12 residues. The germline V gene encodes CDR1 SQVTM and CDR2 ANQGSEA. V was clipped by 4 bases and J by 5 bases, with 10 bases between them. As DNA, the CDR3 is TGCAGCGTTGGACCGCAGGAAGATACGCAGTATTTT. Protein: CSVGPQEDTQYF.

The chain is built from TRBV7-6 and TRBJ1-4; a weak D match, TRBD1 (5 bases). Per the germline V gene, CDR1 is SGHVS and CDR2 is FNYEAQ. V shed 5 bases and J shed 7 bases, with 20 bases lying between them. CDR3 length: 16 residues. Written as DNA, the CDR3 is TGTGCCAGCAGCCAGAACCCACCCTATGGGGCTGAAAAACTGTTTTTT. Its translation is CASSQNPPYGAEKLFF.

This clonotype was counted between two and nine times. The chain is built from TRBV5-1 and TRBJ1-1; 7 positions match TRBD1. The CDR3 contains 14 residues. The germline V gene has CDR1 SGHRS and CDR2 YFSETQ. J lost 4 bases, V lost 5 bases, and 8 bases had no gene match. The CDR3: CASRIEGASTEAFF. Here the CDR3 DNA reads TGCGCCAGCAGAATAGAGGGGGCGAGCACTGAAGCTTTCTTT.

The rearrangement uses TRBV27 and TRBJ1-1; possible D gene TRBD1, 5 bases. The CDR3 has 15 amino acids. V was shortened by 5 bases and J by 0 bases, with 13 bases between the two germline ends. Germline CDR1 and CDR2: MNHEY and SMNVEV (reference sequence). The CDR3 loop is CASSPFGGVNTEAFF. CDR3 sequence (DNA): TGTGCCAGCAGTCCCTTCGGGGGTGTGAACACTGAAGCTTTCTTT.

The chain recombines TRBV12-3 or TRBV12-4 with TRBJ2-1; 9 nucleotides line up with TRBD2. The CDR3 has 17 amino acids. The junction had 7 bases not matched to a gene; V was cut back by 3 bases and J by 1 base. In DNA form, the CDR3 reads TGTGCCAGCAGTTTTCGTCTGACTAGCGGATCCTACAATGAGCAGTTCTTC. This encodes CASSFRLTSGSYNEQFF.

The chain links TRBV5-1 to TRBJ2-2; D is possibly TRBD2 (5 bases). Trimming pared 1 base from V and 7 bases from J, leaving 14 bases between. From germline, CDR1 is SGHRS and CDR2 YFSETQ. The CDR3 length is 15 residues. The CDR3 reads CASSLRLRAFGELFF. DNA for the CDR3: TGCGCCAGCAGCTTGAGGCTGAGGGCCTTCGGGGAGCTGTTTTTT.

This clonotype was observed a few times. The rearrangement uses TRBV5-1 and TRBJ2-5, with TRBD1 matching over 9 bases. The CDR3 runs 15 residues. CDR1 is SGHRS and CDR2 is YFSETQ in the germline V gene. V lost 4 bases and J lost 5; bases outside the gene matches: 9. The CDR3 spells CASSGGQGLRETQYF. The CDR3 coding sequence is TGCGCCAGCAGCGGAGGACAGGGGCTGAGGGAGACCCAGTACTTC.

This chain joins TRBV3-1 and TRBJ2-3; 7 nucleotides agree with TRBD2. The ends lost 2 bases at V and 6 bases at J; junction bases unmatched: 5. Germline CDR1 and CDR2: LGHDT and YNNKEL (reference sequence). The CDR3 is 14 amino acids. CDR3 DNA sequence: TGTGCCAGCAGCCAACAAGCGGGACGGGATACGCAGTATTTT. Protein: CASSQQAGRDTQYF.

V is TRBV11-2 and J is TRBJ2-3; D is perhaps TRBD2 (6 bases). Germline V gene data show CDR1 as SGHAT and CDR2 as FQNNGV. The CDR3 has 16 amino acids. Deletions cut 0 bases from V and 2 bases from J, with 12 bases between. CDR3 DNA sequence: TGTGCCAGCAGCTTAGAGCTGCGGGGCCACACAGATACGCAGTATTTT. Protein sequence: CASSLELRGHTDTQYF.

This clonotype was counted only a few times. The CDR3 sequence is CATSDPERDPQETQYF. The CDR3 nucleotides read TGTGCCACCAGTGATCCCGAGAGGGACCCACAAGAGACCCAGTACTTC. The rearrangement links TRBV24-1 to TRBJ2-5; the D call may be TRBD1 or TRBD2 (5 bases each). The CDR3 runs to 16 residues. Germline lookup yields CDR1 KGHDR and CDR2 SFDVKD. Trimming took 3 bases from V and 2 from J, leaving 15 bases between them.

The rearrangement uses TRBV10-3 and TRBJ2-5; D may be TRBD1 or TRBD2 (5 bases each). Trimming stripped 6 bases from V and 2 bases from J, with 10 bases between. The CDR3 consists of 13 residues. Germline V gene lookup returns CDR1 ENHRY and CDR2 SYGVKD. CDR3 sequence (DNA): TGTGCCATCAGCCCCGGGGCTCAAGAGACCCAGTACTTC. Its translation: CAISPGAQETQYF.

This clonotype has more than one count but fewer than ten. The chain links TRBV2 to TRBJ2-3; 10 bases are a match to TRBD2. The V and J ends lost 6 bases and 1 base, in that order; junction bases with no gene match: 4. The CDR3 consists of 15 residues. Germline V lookup: CDR1 SNHLY, CDR2 FYNNEI. The CDR3 spells CASSVLAGGTDTQYF. CDR3 coding DNA: TGTGCCAGCAGCGTCCTAGCGGGGGGCACAGATACGCAGTATTTT.

This clonotype occurred a few times. The V and J genes are TRBV7-2 and TRBJ2-3, with D unresolved. Looked up from germline, CDR1 is SGHTA and CDR2 is FQGNSA. CDR3 size: 14 residues. Trimming took off 5 bases at V and 2 bases at J, with 11 bases between the two ends. The CDR3 DNA sequence: TGTGCCAGCAGCCCAGACCCTAACACAGATACGCAGTATTTT. It yields the protein CASSPDPNTDTQYF. The full variable domain, completed using reference TRBV7-2 and TRBJ2-3, is GAGVSQSPSNKVTEKGKDVELRCDPISGHTALYWYRQSLGQGLEFLIYFQGNSAPDKSGLPSDRFSAERTGGSVSTLTIQRTQQEDSAVYLCASSPDPNTDTQYFGPGTRLTVL.

This clonotype was picked up a small number of times. This rearrangement joins TRBV4-2 to TRBJ2-1; the D gene is possibly TRBD2 (6 bases). The germline CDR1 and CDR2 sequences are LGHNA and YNFKEQ. Trimming pared 0 bases from V and 4 bases from J, leaving 13 bases between. The CDR3 consists of 16 residues. DNA of the CDR3: TGTGCCAGCAGCCAAGATATGGCGGGGTGGTACAATGAGCAGTTCTTC. It translates to CASSQDMAGWYNEQFF.

This clonotype was detected a few times. The J gene is TRBJ1-2, the V gene TRBV12-3 or TRBV12-4, with TRBD1 matching over 7 bases. The CDR3 extends over 13 amino acids. J was trimmed by 7 bases and V by 2 bases; bases with no gene match: 4. For the CDR3, the DNA is TGTGCCAGCAGTTTAAAGGCAGGGGGTGGCTACACCTTC. Its translation: CASSLKAGGGYTF.

The chain links TRBV5-1 to TRBJ2-3, with TRBD2 as a possible D gene (5 bases). CDR1 SGHRS and CDR2 YFSETQ come from the germline V gene. The CDR3 has 15 amino acids. V lost 6 bases, J lost 4 bases, and 18 bases lay in between. CDR3 sequence reads: CASTPVGSTADTQYF. The CDR3 DNA is TGCGCCAGCACCCCCGTAGGGAGTACGGCAGATACGCAGTATTTT.

The chain recombines TRBV6-2 or TRBV6-3 with TRBJ1-3; D call uncertain. This CDR3 has 15 amino acids. CDR1 MNHEY and CDR2 SVGEGT come from the germline V gene. V lost 0 bases to trimming and J lost 0 bases, with 6 bases between them. CDR3 loop: CASSYSPRSGNTIYF. CDR3 bases: TGTGCCAGCAGTTACTCTCCCCGCTCTGGAAACACCATATATTTT.

The chain joins TRBV4-3 to TRBJ2-7; the D gene is possibly TRBD2 (6 bases). This CDR3 contains 17 residues. Trimming cost V 1 base and J 2 bases, with 18 bases left between them. CDR1 and CDR2 (germline): LGHNA, YSLEER. The CDR3 DNA sequence: TGCGCCAGCAGCCAAGCCCTTTCGGGGACTGCAACCTACGAGCAGTACTTC. Protein product: CASSQALSGTATYEQYF.